This T cell receptor (beta chain) was recovered during a study of T cell repertoires in cytomegalovirus infection. TCRdb reanalysed the reads using MiXCR and keeps one entry per CDR3 protein. This table holds 700,000 to 950,000 distinct CDR3 sequences, 32% found once. The CDR3 runs to 15 residues. Germline V lookup: CDR1 SEHNR, CDR2 FQNEAQ (reference sequence). The V end lost 5 bases, the J end lost 6 bases, and 17 bases lay between the germline ends. As for this clonotype: Its antigen remains unknown.

The sequence derives from a human donor in good health (CMV status not recorded). Some clones in this sample may be carry-over from other donors' samples. Sequenced material: cultured CD8+ T cells from PBMCs, taken from culture after CMV antigen stimulation. This chain uses TRBV7-9 with TRBJ2-1, with a weak D call TRBD1 (6 bases). CDR3 coding DNA: TGTGCCAGCAGCCGCCCAGGGGTGCCGGGCAATGAGCAGTTCTTC. Its protein is CASSRPGVPGNEQFF.